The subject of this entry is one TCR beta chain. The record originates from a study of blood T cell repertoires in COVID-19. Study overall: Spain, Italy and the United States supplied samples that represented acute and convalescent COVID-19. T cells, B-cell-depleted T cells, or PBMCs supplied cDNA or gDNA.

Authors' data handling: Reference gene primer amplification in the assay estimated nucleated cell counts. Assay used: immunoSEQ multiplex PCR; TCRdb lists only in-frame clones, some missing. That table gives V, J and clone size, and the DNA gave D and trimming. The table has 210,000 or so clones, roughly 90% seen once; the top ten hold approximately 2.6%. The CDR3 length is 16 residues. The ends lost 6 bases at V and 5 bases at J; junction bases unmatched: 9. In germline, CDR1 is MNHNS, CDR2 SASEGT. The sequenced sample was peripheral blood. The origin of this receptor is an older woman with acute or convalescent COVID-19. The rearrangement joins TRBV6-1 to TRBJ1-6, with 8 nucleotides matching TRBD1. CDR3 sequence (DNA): TGTGCCAGCAGCGAAATGGGGACAGGTCATAATTCACCCCTCCACTTT. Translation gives CASSEMGTGHNSPLHF.